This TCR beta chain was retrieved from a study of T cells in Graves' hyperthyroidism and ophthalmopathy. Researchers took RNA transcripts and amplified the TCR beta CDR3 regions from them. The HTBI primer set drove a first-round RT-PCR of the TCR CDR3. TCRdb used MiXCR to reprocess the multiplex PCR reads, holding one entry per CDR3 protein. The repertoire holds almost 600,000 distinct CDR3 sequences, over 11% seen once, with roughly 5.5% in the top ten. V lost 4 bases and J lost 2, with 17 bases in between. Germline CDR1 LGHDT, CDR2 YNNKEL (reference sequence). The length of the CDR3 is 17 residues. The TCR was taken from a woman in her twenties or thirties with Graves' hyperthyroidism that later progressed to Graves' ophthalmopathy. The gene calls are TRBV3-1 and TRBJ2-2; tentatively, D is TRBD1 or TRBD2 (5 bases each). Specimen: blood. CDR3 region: CASSRLRGLLNTGELFF. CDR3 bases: TGTGCCAGCAGCCGATTACGGGGCTTATTAAACACCGGGGAGCTGTTTTTT.